One sample yielded the 23 T cell receptor beta chains listed below, sequenced in a study of beta chain features in type 1 diabetes (dated by TCRdb to between 2018 and 2020). Library preparation used the immunoSEQ multiplex PCR assay. The entire isolated RNA was reverse transcribed using the High Capacity cDNA Reverse Transcription Kit, and thus expressed TCRB transcripts were sequenced. As stored in TCRdb, this immuneACCESS dataset retains in-frame rearrangements with V and J assigned. A fraction of the clones does not appear; measured against another copy, unresolved V genes explain less than half of the discrepancy, and the remainder lacks a known reason. The sample table lists about 620,000 clones, roughly 16% of them with a count of one. About 0.087% of the sample belongs to the ten largest clones. The sample consisted of naive CD4+ T cells from blood. The cell subset or site label, read with the paper, signifies: true naive CD4+ T cells. The receptors derive from a man younger than 35 in good health.

A few counts support this clone. The V and J genes are TRBV28 and TRBJ1-2; D might be TRBD1 (5 bases). Trimming cost V 8 bases and J 7 bases, with 14 bases left between them. CDR3 length equals 12 residues. The V gene's germline CDR1 is MDHEN and CDR2 SYDVKM. CDR3: CASRTGGFGYTF. As DNA, the CDR3 is TGTGCCAGCCGAACAGGCGGGTTTGGCTACACCTTC.

The CDR3 is CASSSASVGTDTQYF. CDR3 DNA sequence: TGCGCCAGCAGCAGCGCTTCAGTAGGGACAGATACGCAGTATTTT. The J gene is TRBJ2-3, the V gene TRBV4-3; D gene uncertain. CDR1 is LGHNA, CDR2 YSLEER, per germline. The CDR3 totals 15 residues. V lost 5 bases and J 3 bases, leaving 15 bases between the germline ends.

This clone has just a few counts. The V call is TRBV30, the J call TRBJ2-7; D gene ambiguous. The V end was cut by 3 bases, the J end by 6 bases, with 9 bases between. Germline lookup yields CDR1 GTSNPN and CDR2 SVGIG (reference sequence). This CDR3 is 11 amino acids long. This chain's CDR3 is CAWSRTAEQYF. CDR3 DNA: TGTGCCTGGAGCCGAACCGCCGAGCAGTACTTC.

This clone has a handful of counts. This chain joins TRBV7-9 and TRBJ1-5; weak D call: TRBD1 (5 bases). V was shortened by 3 bases and J by 9 bases, with 9 bases between the two germline ends. The CDR3 contains 12 residues. Germline CDR1 and CDR2: SEHNR and FQNEAQ (reference sequence). CDR3 sequence (DNA): TGTGCCAGCAGCTTTGCGGGGGGGCCCCAGCATTTT. It is translated as CASSFAGGPQHF. The full variable domain, rest sourced from reference TRBV7-9 and TRBJ1-5, is DTGVSQNPRHKITKRGQNVTFRCDPISEHNRLYWYRQTLGQGPEFLTYFQNEAQLEKSRLLSDRFSAERPKGSFSTLEIQRTEQGDSAMYLCASSFAGGPQHFGDGTRLSIL.

The chain employs TRBV28 and TRBJ1-1; D may be TRBD1 (6 bases). The CDR3 runs 14 residues. Trimming took off 3 bases at V and 1 base at J, with 9 bases between the two ends. The germline gives CDR1 MDHEN, CDR2 SYDVKM. The CDR3 is CASSLRGGNTEAFF. CDR3 in DNA: TGTGCCAGCAGTTTGAGAGGGGGGAACACTGAAGCTTTCTTT.

The V call is TRBV2, the J call TRBJ2-5; TRBD2 matches 8 bases. After removal of 6 bases from V and 7 bases from J, the junction contained 7 bases not matched to a gene. The germline V gene encodes CDR1 SNHLY and CDR2 FYNNEI. This CDR3 is 13 amino acids long. The CDR3 bases are TGTGCCAGCAGAGCCGGGACTAGAACGACCCAGTACTTC. Protein product: CASRAGTRTTQYF.

The J gene is TRBJ1-4, the V gene TRBV7-9; D unclear. The germline gives CDR1 SEHNR, CDR2 FQNEAQ (reference sequence). Trimming cost V 1 base and J 0 bases, with 9 bases left between them. This CDR3 has 16 residues. CDR3 bases: TGTGCCAGCAGCTTAGATCCGGGAGCAACTAATGAAAAACTGTTTTTT. This gives the protein CASSLDPGATNEKLFF.

This chain connects TRBV7-3 to TRBJ1-1; 7 bases agree with TRBD1. This CDR3 is built from 15 residues. CDR1 is SGHTA, CDR2 FQGTGA, per germline. After removal of 5 bases from V and 7 bases from J, the junction contained 13 bases not matched to a gene. The CDR3 spells CASSLDRDMKSEAFF. The CDR3 DNA reads TGTGCCAGCAGCCTTGACAGGGACATGAAGAGTGAAGCTTTCTTT.

The chain carries TRBV7-2 and TRBJ2-7; D is ambiguous. The V gene's germline CDR1 is SGHTA and CDR2 FQGNSA. V shed 3 bases and J shed 2 bases, with 5 bases lying between them. CDR3 length: 12 residues. The CDR3 sequence is CASSFLPYEQYF. Here the CDR3 DNA reads TGTGCCAGCAGCTTCTTGCCCTACGAGCAGTACTTC.

J is TRBJ1-4 and V is TRBV9; D remains unclear. Trimming stripped 2 bases from V and 6 bases from J, with 11 bases between. CDR3 length: 14 amino acids. Germline CDR1 reads SGDLS; CDR2 reads YYNGEE. The CDR3 region has the DNA TGTGCCAGCAGCGTTGACGACCGGGATGAAAAACTGTTTTTT. As protein: CASSVDDRDEKLFF.

This clone was observed a few times. V is TRBV9 and J is TRBJ2-2; 8 bases are a match to TRBD1. The CDR3 extends over 15 amino acids. V shed 4 bases, J shed 5 bases, and the junction held 7 bases outside the gene matches. The V gene's germline CDR1 is SGDLS and CDR2 YYNGEE. CDR3 amino acids: CASSQRTGTTGELFF. CDR3 in DNA: TGTGCCAGCAGCCAAAGGACAGGGACAACCGGGGAGCTGTTTTTT.

The chain carries TRBV5-1 and TRBJ1-4; D gene uncertain. Germline V CDR1 and CDR2: SGHRS, YFSETQ. V was trimmed by 7 bases and J by 3 bases, leaving 10 bases between them. CDR3 size: 13 residues. CDR3 coding DNA: TGCGCCAGCTCACCAAACTCTAATGAAAAACTGTTTTTT. Translated: CASSPNSNEKLFF. The whole variable domain, remainder taken from reference TRBV5-1 and TRBJ1-4, is KAGVTQTPRYLIKTRGQQVTLSCSPISGHRSVSWYQQTPGQGLQFLFEYFSETQRNKGNFPGRFSGRQFSNSRSEMNVSTLELGDSALYLCASSPNSNEKLFFGSGTQLSVL.

The V gene is TRBV28, the J gene TRBJ1-1; no clear D gene. Trimming cost V 6 bases and J 0 bases, with 11 bases left between them. Per the germline V gene, CDR1 is MDHEN and CDR2 is SYDVKM. This CDR3 has 14 amino acids. The DNA for the CDR3 is TGTGCCAGCAGCCCTGTTGTATTGAACACTGAAGCTTTCTTT. Translating it yields CASSPVVLNTEAFF.

The rearrangement links TRBV29-1 to TRBJ2-7; 11 nucleotides match TRBD1. The CDR3 is 14 residues long. The trim removed 6 bases at V and 5 bases at J, leaving 9 bases unmatched. Germline assignment: CDR1 SQVTM and CDR2 ANQGSEA. The CDR3 DNA is TGCAGCGTCATCCGCCGGGACAGGGGGGACGAGCAGTACTTC. Encoded protein: CSVIRRDRGDEQYF.

A few counts support this clone. The chain links TRBV4-1 to TRBJ2-7; 13 bases agree with TRBD2. Germline trimming cut 3 bases from V and 3 bases from J; bases unmatched to any gene: 8. CDR3 length: 17 amino acids. Germline CDR1 and CDR2: MGHRA and YSYEKL. The CDR3 protein is CASSQKPGLAGDYEQYF. The CDR3 DNA follows: TGCGCCAGCAGCCAGAAACCCGGACTAGCGGGGGACTACGAGCAGTACTTC.

This clone was seen a few times. The chain uses TRBV11-2 and TRBJ1-5, with TRBD1 matching over 8 bases. The CDR3 extends over 15 amino acids. The germline V gene encodes CDR1 SGHAT and CDR2 FQNNGV. The trim removed 5 bases at V and 3 bases at J, leaving 6 bases unmatched. The CDR3 nucleotides are TGTGCCAGCAGCCGACAGGGGCGGAACAATCAGCCCCAGCATTTT. Its translation is CASSRQGRNNQPQHF.

The chain has TRBV18 and TRBJ2-5; no reliable D call. This CDR3 comprises 14 residues. The germline V gene encodes CDR1 KGHSH and CDR2 LQKENI. V was clipped by 0 bases and J by 7 bases, with 12 bases between them. In DNA form, the CDR3 reads TGTGCCAGCTCACCACCAAATGGGATTTGGACCCAGTACTTC. Amino acids: CASSPPNGIWTQYF.

This clone was counted between two and nine times. This chain connects TRBV2 to TRBJ2-7, with 10 bases matching TRBD2. V dropped 6 bases and J dropped 7; count of bases not matched to a gene: 9. The germline CDR1 and CDR2 sequences are SNHLY and FYNNEI. The length of the CDR3 is 14 residues. CDR3 coding DNA: TGTGCCAGCAGGAAAGGTCTGACTAGCGGGGAGCAGTACTTC. This encodes CASRKGLTSGEQYF.

This clone turned up a few times. This chain links TRBV7-2 with TRBJ2-6; D tentatively fits TRBD1 or TRBD2 (5 bases each). The CDR3 has 15 residues. Germline CDR1 reads SGHTA; CDR2 reads FQGNSA. Trimming took 4 bases from V and 4 from J, leaving 11 bases between them. For the CDR3, the DNA is TGTGCCAGCAGCTCCCCAGGGACCGGGGCCAACGTCCTGACTTTC. As protein: CASSSPGTGANVLTF.

The DNA for the CDR3 is TGCGCCAGCAGCCAAGAAACACTCGGGACCTTTCGAGCCTATGGCTACACCTTC. It is translated as CASSQETLGTFRAYGYTF. The J gene is TRBJ1-2, the V gene TRBV4-3; D may be TRBD1 (5 bases). Looked up from germline, CDR1 is LGHNA and CDR2 is YSLEER. The CDR3 length is 18 residues. Trimming shortened V by 0 bases and J by 4 bases, and 21 bases separated the two germline ends.

This clone was observed a few times. This chain links TRBV9 with TRBJ2-4; 13 bases fit TRBD2. V lost 4 bases and J lost 6; bases outside the gene matches: 13. The germline V gene encodes CDR1 SGDLS and CDR2 YYNGEE. The CDR3 sequence is 18 residues long. The CDR3 is CASSFGLAGEPGSNIQYF. CDR3 coding DNA: TGTGCCAGCAGCTTCGGACTAGCGGGAGAACCCGGATCAAACATTCAGTACTTC.

This clone was seen only a few times. In DNA form, the CDR3 reads TGTGCCAGCAGTTTACGGTTCTCCTACGAGCAGTACTTC. Translated: CASSLRFSYEQYF. J is TRBJ2-7 and V is TRBV28; D unresolved. This CDR3 is built from 13 residues. Per germline, CDR1 MDHEN and CDR2 SYDVKM. Trimming cost V 2 bases and J 0 bases, with 5 bases left between them.

The chain links TRBV11-2 to TRBJ1-5, with D uncertain. This CDR3 has 8 amino acids. With 6 bases removed from V and 9 bases from J, the gap between germline ends came to 0 bases. The germline gives CDR1 SGHAT, CDR2 FQNNGV. CDR3 protein: CASRPQHF. Here the CDR3 DNA reads TGTGCCAGCAGGCCCCAGCATTTT.